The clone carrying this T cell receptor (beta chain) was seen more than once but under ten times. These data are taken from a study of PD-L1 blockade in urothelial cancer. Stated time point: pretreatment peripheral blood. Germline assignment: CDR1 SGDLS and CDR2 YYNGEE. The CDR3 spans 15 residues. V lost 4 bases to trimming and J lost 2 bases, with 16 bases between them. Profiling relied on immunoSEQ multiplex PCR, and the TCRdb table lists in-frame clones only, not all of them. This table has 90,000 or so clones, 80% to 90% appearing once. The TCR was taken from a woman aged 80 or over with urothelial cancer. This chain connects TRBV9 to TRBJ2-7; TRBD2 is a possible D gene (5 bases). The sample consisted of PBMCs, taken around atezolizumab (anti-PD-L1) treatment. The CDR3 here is CASSPTPGNTYEQYF. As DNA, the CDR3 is TGTGCCAGCAGCCCCACACCGGGAAATACCTACGAGCAGTACTTC. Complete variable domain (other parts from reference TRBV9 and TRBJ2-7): DSGVTQTPKHLITATGQRVTLRCSPRSGDLSVYWYQQSLDQGLQFLIQYYNGEERAKGNILERFSAQQFPDLHSELNLSSLELGDSALYFCASSPTPGNTYEQYFGPGTRLTVT.